This T cell receptor (beta chain) was documented in a study of T cells in Graves' hyperthyroidism and ophthalmopathy. TCR beta CDR3 regions were amplified from RNA. The HTBI primer set drove a first-round RT-PCR of the TCR CDR3. MiXCR, applied by TCRdb to the multiplex PCR reads, yields one record per CDR3 protein. The data show a few hundred thousand distinct CDR3 sequences, with about 45% seen just once and around a fifth held by the top ten. J was trimmed by 5 bases and V by 5 bases; bases with no gene match: 7. Germline V gives CDR1 SGHAT, CDR2 FQNNGV. The CDR3 is 14 residues long. The V and J genes are TRBV11-2 and TRBJ2-3, with TRBD2 matching 7 bases. Sequencing used peripheral blood or thyroid tissue (not recorded which). The receptor was derived from an adult woman with Graves' disease, either hyperthyroidism or ophthalmopathy (not recorded which). This chain's CDR3 is CASSPRTREDTQYF. CDR3 sequence (DNA): TGTGCCAGCAGCCCACGGACTAGAGAAGATACGCAGTATTTT.